The sequence of this T cell receptor (beta chain) was determined in a study of blood T cell repertoires in COVID-19. About the study: T cells, B-cell-depleted T cells, or PBMCs supplied cDNA or gDNA.

The V gene's germline CDR1 is SGHTA and CDR2 FQGNSA. The CDR3 is made up of 13 amino acids. Trimming cost V 5 bases and J 4 bases, with 8 bases left between them. TCRdb keeps only in-frame clones here, not all; method: immunoSEQ multiplex PCR. The sample has some 200,000 clones, roughly 85% seen once. The chain uses TRBV7-2 and TRBJ2-2; D uncertain. The specimen was peripheral blood. This clonotype was sampled from a woman in her fifties or sixties with acute or convalescent COVID-19. CDR3 nucleotide sequence: TGTGCCAGCAGCATCTCTAGCACCGGGGAGCTGTTTTTT. Its translation: CASSISSTGELFF.